The 6 T cell receptor beta chains reported below all come from one sample, sequenced in a study of CD4 T cell repertoires in COVID-19. Sequencing was done directly on freshly isolated, uncultured memory T cells. The repertoire was sequenced with immunoSEQ multiplex PCR; TCRdb's copy has only in-frame clones and lacks some. The sample consists of tens of thousands of clones, over 75% of them appearing once. The material was central memory CD4+ T cells from blood, obtained before the COVID-19 pandemic. The receptors stem from a human donor who had COVID-19.

Written as DNA, the CDR3 is TGTGCCAGCAGTCCACAGAGCTCTGGAAACACCATATATTTT. Protein sequence: CASSPQSSGNTIYF. This chain joins TRBV6-6 and TRBJ1-3; D is unresolved. CDR3 length: 14 residues. Between the trimmed V and J ends, which lost 5 bases and 0 bases, there was a span of 8 bases. Per germline, CDR1 MNHNY and CDR2 SVGAGI (reference sequence).

The chain combines TRBV6-9 with TRBJ2-7; possibly TRBD2 for D (6 bases). The CDR3 sequence is 15 residues long. Germline CDR1 reads MNHGY; CDR2 reads SVAAGI. Deletions cut 3 bases from V and 2 bases from J, with 14 bases between. In DNA form, the CDR3 reads TGTGCCAGCAGTTACTGCGGGACCTCAACCTACGAGCAGTACTTC. This translates into CASSYCGTSTYEQYF.

This sequence joins TRBV4-2 and TRBJ2-3, with 11 bases identical to TRBD2. CDR3 length equals 15 residues. Trimming at V came to 6 bases and at J to 5 bases, leaving 7 bases not matched to a gene. CDR1 and CDR2 from the germline V gene are LGHNA and YNFKEQ. The CDR3 reads CASRDSGRAEDTQYF. The CDR3 DNA reads TGTGCCAGCAGGGATAGCGGGAGGGCCGAAGATACGCAGTATTTT.

This chain connects TRBV28 to TRBJ2-1, with 12 nucleotides matching TRBD2. The V gene's germline CDR1 is MDHEN and CDR2 SYDVKM. The V and J ends lost 4 bases and 6 bases, in that order; junction bases with no gene match: 7. The CDR3 has 16 amino acids. The CDR3 loop reads CASSSPSGGGLNEQFF. The DNA of the CDR3 is TGTGCCAGCAGTTCCCCTAGCGGGGGGGGGCTCAATGAGCAGTTCTTC. Filled out from reference TRBV28 and TRBJ2-1, the complete variable domain reads DVKVTQSSRYLVKRTGEKVFLECVQDMDHENMFWYRQDPGLGLRLIYFSYDVKMKEKGDIPEGYSVSREKKERFSLILESASTNQTSMYLCASSSPSGGGLNEQFFGPGTRLTVL.

This clone was picked up a small number of times. This chain joins TRBV11-2 and TRBJ2-3, with D possibly TRBD2 on 7 matching bases. This CDR3 region has 13 residues. Germline V gives CDR1 SGHAT, CDR2 FQNNGV. The V gene lost 5 bases and the J gene lost 6 bases, with 12 bases spanning the gap. CDR3 sequence reads: CASSRGAPDTQYF. The CDR3 nucleotides read TGTGCCAGCAGCCGGGGGGCTCCTGATACGCAGTATTTT.

V is TRBV10-2 and J is TRBJ2-1, with TRBD2 identical over 10 bases. Germline loops: CDR1 WSHSY, CDR2 SAAADI. V was pared by 7 bases and J by 3 bases, with 6 bases of the junction left unmatched. CDR3 length: 15 residues. The CDR3 region has the DNA TGCGCCAGCAAGGGAGCGGGAGGGCTCTACAATGAGCAGTTCTTC. Its protein is CASKGAGGLYNEQFF.